This T cell receptor (beta chain) came from a study of neurological immune-mediated disorders. This clonotype was picked up many times. This CDR3 has 13 residues. Germline-derived CDR1 and CDR2 are MDHEN and SYDVKM. V lost 5 bases and J 8 bases, leaving 15 bases between the germline ends. The cDNA came from 5'RACE with 10-nucleotide random UMIs. From the 5' RACE reads, TCRdb called clonotypes with MiXCR, one entry per CDR3 protein. This sample has approximately 50,000 distinct CDR3 sequences, with 3.6% found just once. The receptor was isolated from a man aged 30 to 45 with multiple sclerosis. The rearrangement uses TRBV28 and TRBJ1-2; the D gene is possibly TRBD1 (6 bases). Sequences were obtained from PBMCs. CDR3 coding DNA: TGTGCCAGCAGTCGGATAGGGGGATCAGGCTACACCTTC. It yields the protein CASSRIGGSGYTF.